Below, one T cell receptor beta chain is given with its context. What it binds is unknown. The data were taken from a study of identifying expanded T cells in peripheral blood. Study-wide findings and caveats: Clone count variance between roughly 2-week samples rose with total template count. Technical replicates showed around 1.2 changed clones; roughly two weeks roughly 16; four weeks 19.

This CDR3 has 14 residues. The germline gives CDR1 MGHDK, CDR2 SYGVNS. V shed 4 bases and J shed 2 bases, with 10 bases lying between them. Using immunoSEQ multiplex PCR, the repertoire was profiled, and TCRdb retains in-frame clones only, with some absent. The sample consists of about 78,000 clones, about four fifths of them appearing once. No infections or other immune events were documented during collection. The TCR sequence derives from a person aged 18-70 years in good health. This chain connects TRBV25-1 to TRBJ2-3; D could derive from TRBD1 or TRBD2 (5 bases each). Source material: blood. This CDR3 reads CASSGRGDTDTQYF. Here the CDR3 DNA reads TGTGCCAGCAGTGGACGAGGGGACACAGATACGCAGTATTTT.